A selection of T cell receptor beta chains follows, all from one sample in a study of cytomegalovirus exposure and HLA in healthy donors. Using immunoSEQ multiplex PCR, the repertoire was profiled, and TCRdb retains in-frame clones only, with some absent. The sample yields around 65,000 clones, approximately 80% seen once. The sample consisted of PBMCs. The receptors were gathered from a girl aged 10-17 years in good health and CMV-seropositive. Each CDR3 is given with its conserved first and last residue. A D gene is named only where the DNA matches it firmly. Some rows mark clone size as missing; the rest say once, few, many or name a class of expanded clone.

D	size	V	J	CDR3	DNA
TRBD1	few	TRBV7-9	TRBJ2-1	CASSLTQGANEQFF	TGTGCCAGCAGCTTAACACAGGGGGCCAATGAGCAGTTCTTC
-	few	TRBV5-1	TRBJ2-5	CASSLAGQQETQYF	TGCGCCAGCAGCTTGGCCGGACAGCAAGAGACCCAGTACTTC
-	-	TRBV27	TRBJ2-7	CASSAQGYEQYF	TGTGCCAGCAGTGCCCAGGGCTACGAGCAGTACTTC
TRBD2	-	TRBV4-1	TRBJ2-7	CASSQDRGGGQYF	TGCGCCAGCAGCCAAGATCGGGGGGGCGGGCAGTACTTC
-	-	TRBV16	TRBJ1-6	CASSQDSFNSPLHF	TGTGCCAGCAGCCAAGACAGTTTTAATTCACCCCTCCACTTT
-	-	TRBV29-1	TRBJ2-3	CSVEGPGQSTDTQYF	TGCAGCGTTGAAGGACCGGGACAAAGCACAGATACGCAGTATTTT
TRBD1	-	TRBV13	TRBJ2-5	CASSLLTNRGLQETQYF	TGTGCCAGCAGCTTACTAACCAACAGGGGCCTCCAAGAGACCCAGTACTTC
TRBD1	-	TRBV25-1	TRBJ2-5	CASSVFRGIVGETQYF	TGTGCCAGCAGTGTCTTCAGGGGGATTGTTGGAGAGACCCAGTACTTC
TRBD1	once	TRBV30	TRBJ1-6	CAWRPGQGINSPLHF	TGTGCCTGGAGACCGGGACAGGGAATCAATTCACCCCTCCACTTT
TRBD2	few	TRBV2	TRBJ2-1	CASSGTTSIPYNEQFF	TGTGCCAGCAGCGGGACGACTAGCATACCCTACAATGAGCAGTTCTTC
-	-	TRBV14	TRBJ1-2	CASRKLMGAGYGYTF	TGTGCCAGCAGGAAACTTATGGGGGCAGGATATGGCTACACCTTC
-	-	TRBV30	TRBJ2-5	CACGGRETQYF	TGTGCCTGTGGGGGCCGAGAGACCCAGTACTTC
-	-	TRBV29-1	TRBJ2-7	CSVDGRGNEQYF	TGCAGCGTTGATGGGCGGGGAAACGAGCAGTACTTC
-	once	TRBV9	TRBJ2-5	CASSDLPRETQYF	TGTGCCAGCAGCGACCTCCCACGGGAGACCCAGTACTTC
-	-	TRBV5-6	TRBJ2-2	CASSFPDYDSTGELFF	TGTGCCAGCAGCTTTCCGGACTATGACTCCACCGGGGAGCTGTTTTTT
TRBD1	-	TRBV7-7	TRBJ2-2	CASSGITFTGGSGELFF	TGTGCTAGCAGCGGAATCACCTTTACAGGGGGCAGCGGGGAGCTGTTTTTT
-	-	TRBV7-2	TRBJ2-3	CASSSLAIDTQYF	TGTGCCAGCAGCTCCCTGGCCATAGATACGCAGTATTTT
TRBD1	once	TRBV30	TRBJ2-7	CAWRLDTGGDEQYF	TGTGCCTGGAGACTAGACACAGGGGGCGACGAGCAGTACTTC
TRBD2	-	TRBV7-9	TRBJ2-2	CASSLELAGSGELFF	TGTGCCAGCAGCTTGGAACTAGCGGGATCCGGGGAGCTGTTTTTT
-	-	TRBV4-1	TRBJ1-6	CASSQAGGYPLHF	TGCGCCAGCAGCCAAGCCGGTGGTTATCCCCTCCACTTT
TRBD2	-	TRBV29-1	TRBJ2-1	CSVEGRTATGLAGKGQFF	TGCAGCGTTGAGGGCCGGACAGCCACGGGACTAGCGGGAAAAGGGCAGTTCTTC
TRBD2	-	TRBV11-3	TRBJ2-1	CASSFHLLAGGNEQFF	TGTGCCAGCAGCTTTCACTTACTAGCGGGAGGCAATGAGCAGTTCTTC
-	-	TRBV7-2	TRBJ2-7	CASRQVGENEQYF	TGTGCCAGCCGCCAGGTTGGTGAGAACGAGCAGTACTTC
-	-	TRBV4-1	TRBJ2-7	CASSQDHSTVYEQYF	TGCGCCAGCAGCCAAGACCATTCGACAGTTTACGAGCAGTACTTC
-	-	TRBV11-3	TRBJ2-5	CASSRPGRPETQYF	TGTGCCAGCAGCCGCCCAGGGAGGCCGGAGACCCAGTACTTC
-	-	TRBV6-1	TRBJ2-5	CASSESPIGTSQYF	TGTGCCAGCAGTGAAAGTCCTATAGGGACTTCTCAGTACTTC
-	-	TRBV5-4	TRBJ1-2	CASSLVAGRNYGYTF	TGTGCCAGCAGCTTGGTGGCAGGGCGGAACTATGGCTACACCTTC
-	-	TRBV21-1	TRBJ1-3	CASSKDREGGSGNTIYF	TGTGCCAGCAGCAAGGACAGGGAGGGGGGCTCTGGAAACACCATATATTTT
TRBD1	-	TRBV10-3	TRBJ1-2	CAISRDRENYGYIF	TGTGCCATCAGTCGGGACAGGGAAAACTATGGCTACATCTTC
TRBD2	-	TRBV10-2	TRBJ2-2	CASISGRATGELFF	TGCGCCAGCATCAGCGGGAGGGCTACCGGGGAGCTGTTTTTT
TRBD2	few	TRBV2	TRBJ2-7	CASRDELAASYEQYF	TGTGCCAGCAGAGATGAACTAGCGGCCTCCTACGAGCAGTACTTC
-	once	TRBV7-9	TRBJ1-2	CASSTGGNYGYTF	TGTGCCAGCAGCACCGGCGGGAACTATGGCTACACCTTC
-	-	TRBV6-5	TRBJ1-5	CASSYSLDRRQPQHF	TGTGCCAGCAGTTACTCGCTAGATAGACGGCAGCCCCAGCATTTT
-	few	TRBV7-8	TRBJ2-7	CASRTSGGASYEQYF	TGTGCCAGCAGGACCTCAGGAGGGGCCTCCTACGAGCAGTACTTC
-	once	TRBV29-1	TRBJ2-3	CSGALGLNTDTQYF	TGCAGCGGTGCGCTGGGACTTAACACAGATACGCAGTATTTT
-	-	TRBV23-1	TRBJ1-1	CASSQWGDDSMNTEAFF	TGCGCCAGCAGTCAATGGGGAGACGACTCGATGAACACTGAAGCTTTCTTT
-	many	TRBV6-1	TRBJ1-2	CASSPLLATNYGYTF	TGTGCCAGCAGTCCTTTACTCGCAACTAACTATGGCTACACCTTC
-	-	TRBV4-1	TRBJ2-3	CASSRASRPTGPDTQYF	TGCGCCAGCAGCCGCGCATCGAGGCCGACAGGTCCAGATACGCAGTATTTT
TRBD1	once	TRBV4-1	TRBJ2-2	CASSQDRDRVFTGELFF	TGCGCCAGCAGCCAAGATCGGGACAGGGTTTTCACCGGGGAGCTGTTTTTT
-	-	TRBV27	TRBJ2-1	CASSLGQHNEQFF	TGTGCCAGCAGTTTAGGGCAGCACAATGAGCAGTTCTTC
-	-	TRBV28	TRBJ2-7	CASSLTSLGFEQYF	TGTGCCAGCAGTCTCACCTCCCTCGGGTTCGAGCAGTACTTC
-	-	TRBV2	TRBJ2-7	CASTTLSYEQYF	TGTGCCAGCACTACTCTTTCCTACGAGCAGTACTTC
-	few	TRBV28	TRBJ1-4	CASSKRGATTNEKLFF	TGTGCCAGCAGTAAGCGGGGGGCGACAACTAATGAAAAACTGTTTTTT